These T cell receptor beta chains were read from a single sample in a study of OX40 agonist ivuxolimab in advanced cancers. The repertoire was sequenced with immunoSEQ multiplex PCR; TCRdb's copy has only in-frame clones and lacks some. Among under 50,000 clones listed, approximately 91% were seen once. Sequences were derived from CD4+ or CD8+ T cells sorted from blood, sampled in a trial of the OX40 agonist ivuxolimab. These receptor sequences come from an adult with an advanced solid tumor such as melanoma, head and neck, liver or kidney cancer. The CDR3 runs from the conserved cysteine through the conserved F or W. The D gene is left open where the match is weak. Some rows have no size entry. The others give once, few or many, or a class for an expanded clone.

V,D,size,J,DNA,CDR3
TRBV28,-,few,TRBJ2-3,TGTGCCAGCAGTTCCCCCACGGGTAGGGGATATACGCAGTATTTT,CASSSPTGRGYTQYF
TRBV25-1,TRBD1,-,TRBJ2-7,TGTGCCAGCAGTGGAAGGGACAGCTACGAGCAGTACTTC,CASSGRDSYEQYF
TRBV7-2,TRBD2,few,TRBJ2-1,TGTGCCAGCAGCCGGACTAGCGGGGGGGTCTTCAATGAGCAGTTCTTC,CASSRTSGGVFNEQFF
TRBV7-8,TRBD1,-,TRBJ2-7,TGTGCCAGCAGCCTAACACTGACAGGGGGGCGGGACGAGCAGTACTTC,CASSLTLTGGRDEQYF
TRBV7-2,TRBD1,-,TRBJ2-5,TGTGCCAGCAGCCCACAGGGGATCGGTGAGACCCAGTACTTC,CASSPQGIGETQYF
TRBV5-1,-,-,TRBJ2-1,TGCGCCAGCAGCCGGACGGGACCGACTTACAATGAGCAGTTCTTC,CASSRTGPTYNEQFF
TRBV5-1,-,-,TRBJ2-7,TGCGCCAGCAGCGGAACAGGTTTGAACTACGAGCAGTACTTC,CASSGTGLNYEQYF
TRBV27,TRBD2,-,TRBJ2-7,TGTGCCAGCAGTCCGATGGGACTAGATTCCTACGAGCAGTACTTC,CASSPMGLDSYEQYF
TRBV7-7,TRBD2,once,TRBJ2-5,TGTGCTAGCAGCTTAGGTAGTCTAGCGGGGCAAGAGACCCAGTACTTC,CASSLGSLAGQETQYF
TRBV19,-,once,TRBJ1-1,TGTGCCAGTAGTATTGTCGCAGGGGTCAACACTGAAGCTTTCTTT,CASSIVAGVNTEAFF
TRBV9,TRBD1,-,TRBJ2-6,TGTGCCAGCAGCCGACAGGGGTGGGCTGGGGCCAACGTCCTGACTTTC,CASSRQGWAGANVLTF
TRBV27,-,-,TRBJ2-7,TGTGCCAGCAGTTTGGCCGGCGGCTACGAGCAGTACTTC,CASSLAGGYEQYF
TRBV9,-,-,TRBJ1-2,TGTGCCAGCAGCCCCTCCGGGGTCGTAGGCTACACCTTC,CASSPSGVVGYTF
TRBV5-1,-,once,TRBJ2-6,TGCGCCAGCAGCTTGGACCAGACTCGCTCTGGGGCCAACGTCCTGACTTTC,CASSLDQTRSGANVLTF
TRBV28,TRBD2,-,TRBJ2-3,TGTGCCAGCAGTTCCCCAGCGGGGGCTAGCACAGATACGCAGTATTTT,CASSSPAGASTDTQYF
TRBV2,-,-,TRBJ2-7,TGTGCCAGCACCCTGGGCGGGACAGATTCAAAAGAGCAGTACTTC,CASTLGGTDSKEQYF
TRBV10-2,-,once,TRBJ2-4,TGCGCCAGCACCGACGGGCAGGGAGTGAACATTCAGTACTTC,CASTDGQGVNIQYF
TRBV4-2,TRBD2,-,TRBJ2-2,TGTGCCAGCAGCCCACAAACTCAGACTAGCGGGGTTAACACCGGGGAGCTGTTTTTT,CASSPQTQTSGVNTGELFF
TRBV5-6,-,-,TRBJ2-5,TGTGCCAGCAGCCGGGAGGAGACCCAGTACTTC,CASSREETQYF
TRBV28,TRBD1,-,TRBJ1-5,TGTGCCAGCAGTTCAAACCCGGGACAGGATTTTAATCAGCCCCAGCATTTT,CASSSNPGQDFNQPQHF
TRBV19,-,once,TRBJ1-1,TGTGCCAGTAGTATGACGAACACTGAAGCTTTCTTT,CASSMTNTEAFF
TRBV27,TRBD2,-,TRBJ2-7,TGTGCCAGCAGTTCCTCCGGCGGGGGTTTCTACGAGCAGTACTTC,CASSSSGGGFYEQYF
TRBV4-1,TRBD2,-,TRBJ2-1,TGCGCCAGCAGCCACCAAGCGGGAGCCTATAATGAGCAGTTCTTC,CASSHQAGAYNEQFF
TRBV10-1,-,-,TRBJ2-3,TGCGCCAGCAGTGGTAGCGGCCCAGATACGCAGTATTTT,CASSGSGPDTQYF
TRBV11-3,-,-,TRBJ2-1,TGTGCCAGCAGCTTAGTACTAGCCAGTGGTGAGCAGTTCTTC,CASSLVLASGEQFF
TRBV7-9,-,-,TRBJ2-2,TGTGCCAGCAGCCATGGACAGAACACCGGGGAGCTGTTTTTT,CASSHGQNTGELFF
TRBV6-1,-,-,TRBJ1-6,TGTGCCAGCAGTGAAGGCAGGGGAATCTTATATAATTCACCCCTCCACTTT,CASSEGRGILYNSPLHF
TRBV18,-,-,TRBJ1-2,TGTGCCAGCTCACCACCGTTCGGCACAGAATATGGCTACACCTTC,CASSPPFGTEYGYTF
TRBV9,TRBD2,-,TRBJ2-3,TGTGCCAGCAGCGTTAGCCGGGGGGGACCAGATACGCAGTATTTT,CASSVSRGGPDTQYF
TRBV7-8,TRBD1,-,TRBJ2-5,TGTGCCAGCAGCTTGTACCCGGGACAGCGTCAAGAGACCCAGTACTTC,CASSLYPGQRQETQYF
TRBV5-4,-,-,TRBJ1-2,TGTGCCAGCAGCTTGAAAGCCCAGCGGGGTGGCTACACCTTC,CASSLKAQRGGYTF
TRBV5-1,TRBD1,-,TRBJ2-3,TGCGCCAGCAGCTCCCAGGACAGGACGGATACGCAGTATTTT,CASSSQDRTDTQYF
TRBV15,-,-,TRBJ1-1,TGTGCCACCACGGCGGGTGGCGACACTGAAGCTTTCTTT,CATTAGGDTEAFF
TRBV6-1,-,few,TRBJ1-6,TGTGCCAGCAGTGAAGATCCTACATTTAATTCACCCCTCCACTTT,CASSEDPTFNSPLHF
TRBV19,-,-,TRBJ1-2,TGTGCCAGTAGTACCCAACAGGTTTTGCCTTCCTCTTGGGGCTACACCTTC,CASSTQQVLPSSWGYTF
TRBV7-2,TRBD1,-,TRBJ1-5,TGTGCCAGCAGCTCAAGACAGGGGCGAGGCAATCAGCCCCAGCATTTT,CASSSRQGRGNQPQHF
TRBV9,-,-,TRBJ2-5,TGTGCCAGCAGCGTATTTCCTCGGGGCAGGGAAGAGACCCAGTACTTC,CASSVFPRGREETQYF
TRBV5-1,-,-,TRBJ2-2,TGCGCCAGCAGCTTGGTTTACACCGGGGAGCTGTTTTTT,CASSLVYTGELFF
TRBV12-5,TRBD1,-,TRBJ2-1,TGTGCTAGTGGTTCCACCATAGGGACAGGGACAGAGTCCTACAATGAGCAGTTCTTC,CASGSTIGTGTESYNEQFF
TRBV2,-,once,TRBJ2-5,TGTGCCAGCAGTGATCGAAACGGAGAGACCCAGTACTTC,CASSDRNGETQYF
TRBV2,TRBD2,-,TRBJ2-4,TGTGCCAGCAGTGGAGCTAGCGGGACAAACATTCAGTACTTC,CASSGASGTNIQYF
TRBV6-5,TRBD1,-,TRBJ2-1,TGTGCCAGCAGGCAGGGACAGGGGGCCTACAATGAGCAGTTCTTC,CASRQGQGAYNEQFF
TRBV11-3,-,-,TRBJ2-7,TGTGCCAGCAGCTTCGGACGGAGCTCCTACGAGCAGTACTTC,CASSFGRSSYEQYF
TRBV2,-,-,TRBJ1-4,TGTGCCAGCAGTGGAGTTGAGGAAAAACTGTTTTTT,CASSGVEEKLFF
TRBV29-1,TRBD1,-,TRBJ2-7,TGCAGCGTCCGTGGGACAGCGTCCTACGAGCAGTACTTC,CSVRGTASYEQYF